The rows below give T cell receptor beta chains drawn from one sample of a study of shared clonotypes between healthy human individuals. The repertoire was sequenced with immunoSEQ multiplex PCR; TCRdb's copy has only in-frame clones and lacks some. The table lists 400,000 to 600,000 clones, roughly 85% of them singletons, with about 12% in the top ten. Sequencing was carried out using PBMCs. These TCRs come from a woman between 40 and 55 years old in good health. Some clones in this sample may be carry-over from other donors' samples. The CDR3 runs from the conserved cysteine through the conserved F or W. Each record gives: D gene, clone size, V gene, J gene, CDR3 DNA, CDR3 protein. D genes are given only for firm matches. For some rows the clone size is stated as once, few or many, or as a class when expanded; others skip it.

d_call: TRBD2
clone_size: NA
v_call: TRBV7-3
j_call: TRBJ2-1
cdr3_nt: TGTGCCAGCAGCGCCGTAGCGGGAGGGAACAATGAGCAGTTCTTC
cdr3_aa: CASSAVAGGNNEQFF

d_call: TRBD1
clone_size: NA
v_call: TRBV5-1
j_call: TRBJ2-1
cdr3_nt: TGCGCCAGCAGCGCCAGGACAGGGGGTCGCTACAATGAGCAGTTCTTC
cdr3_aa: CASSARTGGRYNEQFF

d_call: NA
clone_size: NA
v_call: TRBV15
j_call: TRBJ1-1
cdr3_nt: TGTGCCACCAGCAGAGATTCGGGGAGAGCTTTCTTT
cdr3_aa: CATSRDSGRAFF

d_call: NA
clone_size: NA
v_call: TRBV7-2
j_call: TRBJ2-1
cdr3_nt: TGTGCCAGCAGCTTAAGTGGTTCAGTCTACAATGAGCAGTTCTTC
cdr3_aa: CASSLSGSVYNEQFF

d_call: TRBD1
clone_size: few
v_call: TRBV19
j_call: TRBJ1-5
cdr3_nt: TGTGCCAGTAGTGCAACTGGACAGGCAAGCAATCAGCCCCAGCATTTT
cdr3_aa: CASSATGQASNQPQHF

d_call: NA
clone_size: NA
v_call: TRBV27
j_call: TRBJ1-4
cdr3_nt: TGTGCCAGCAGTCGCGACAGGCCTCTTGGAAAACTGTTTTTT
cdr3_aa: CASSRDRPLGKLFF

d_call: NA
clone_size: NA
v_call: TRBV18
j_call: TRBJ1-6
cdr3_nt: TGTGCCAGCTCACCAATGGCAGGGATTAATTCACCCCTCCACTTT
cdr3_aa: CASSPMAGINSPLHF

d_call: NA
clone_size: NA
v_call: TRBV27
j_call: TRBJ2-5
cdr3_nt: TGTGCCAGCAGCCACGGGTGGGGAGAGACCCAGTACTTC
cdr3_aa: CASSHGWGETQYF

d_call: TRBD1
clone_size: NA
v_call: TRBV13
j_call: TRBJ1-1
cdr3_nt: TGTGCCAGCAGCTTTTTAGGACAGGGCGGGGTGTCAAACACTGAAGCTTTCTTT
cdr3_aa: CASSFLGQGGVSNTEAFF

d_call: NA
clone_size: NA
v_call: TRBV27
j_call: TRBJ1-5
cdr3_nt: TGTGCCAGCAGTCCCCTTAATAGCAATCAGCCCCAGCATTTT
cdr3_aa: CASSPLNSNQPQHF

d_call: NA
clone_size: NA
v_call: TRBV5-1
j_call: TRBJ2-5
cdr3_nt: TGCGCCAGCAGCCCGTCTAGCGACCAAGAGACCCAGTACTTC
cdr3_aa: CASSPSSDQETQYF

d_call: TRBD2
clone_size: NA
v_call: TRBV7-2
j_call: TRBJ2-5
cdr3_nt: TGTGCCAGCAGCCCTCTACGGGGACTAGCGGGGAACTTC
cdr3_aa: CASSPLRGLAGNF

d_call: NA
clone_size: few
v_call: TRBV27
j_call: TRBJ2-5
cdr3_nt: TGTGCCAGCAGCTCCCCTCTGGACGGGAAGACCCAGTACTTC
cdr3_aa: CASSSPLDGKTQYF

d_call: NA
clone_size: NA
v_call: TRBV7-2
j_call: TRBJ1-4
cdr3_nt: TGTGCCAGCAGCTTACCTAATGAAAAACTGTTTTTT
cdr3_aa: CASSLPNEKLFF

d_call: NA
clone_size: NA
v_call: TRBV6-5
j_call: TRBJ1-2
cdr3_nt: TGTGCCAGCAGCCCGAGTACAGGTCGCTATGGCTACACCTTC
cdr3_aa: CASSPSTGRYGYTF

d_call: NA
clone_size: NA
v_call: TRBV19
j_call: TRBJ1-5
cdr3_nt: TGTGCCAGTAGTAAAAGGGACGGTAGCAATCAGCCCCAGCATTTT
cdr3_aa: CASSKRDGSNQPQHF

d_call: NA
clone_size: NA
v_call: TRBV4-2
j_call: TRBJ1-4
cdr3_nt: TGTGCCAGCAGCCAAACCGGGACGGGGAATGAAAAACTGTTTTTT
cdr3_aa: CASSQTGTGNEKLFF

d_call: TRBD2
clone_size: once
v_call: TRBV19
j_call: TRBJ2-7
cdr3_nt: TGTGCCAGTAGTATCAGGGAGGGGTACGAGCAGTACTTC
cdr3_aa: CASSIREGYEQYF

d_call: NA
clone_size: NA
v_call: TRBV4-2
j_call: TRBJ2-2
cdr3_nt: TGTGCCAGCAGCCAAGATCGGCGGGAGAACACCGGGGAGCTGTTTTTT
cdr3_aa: CASSQDRRENTGELFF

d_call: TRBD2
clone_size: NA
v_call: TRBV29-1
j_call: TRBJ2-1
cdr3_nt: TGCAGCGTCATCATTCCGGGGGGGACTAGCGGCACCCCTTACCCCAATGAGCAGTTCTTC
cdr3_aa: CSVIIPGGTSGTPYPNEQFF

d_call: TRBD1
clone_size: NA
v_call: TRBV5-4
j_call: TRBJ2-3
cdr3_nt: TGTGCCAGCCAGGGGGACACAGATACGCAGTATTTT
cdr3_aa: CASQGDTDTQYF

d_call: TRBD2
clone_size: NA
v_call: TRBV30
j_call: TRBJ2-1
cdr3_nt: TGTGCCTGGGCGGGACTAGCGGGAGCAGAGCAGTTCTTC
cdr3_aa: CAWAGLAGAEQFF

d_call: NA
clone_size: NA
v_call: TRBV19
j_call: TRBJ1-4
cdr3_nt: TGTGCCAGTAATCCTGGAGAGGGAAACGAAAAACTGTTTTTT
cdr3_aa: CASNPGEGNEKLFF

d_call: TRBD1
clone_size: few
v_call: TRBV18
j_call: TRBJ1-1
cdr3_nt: TGTGCCAGCTCACCACCGGGGACAGGGTCCACTGAAGCTTTCTTT
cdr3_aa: CASSPPGTGSTEAFF

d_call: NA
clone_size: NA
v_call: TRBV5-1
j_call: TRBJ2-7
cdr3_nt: TGCGCCAGCAGCTTGGCCAGCAACTACGAGCAGTACTTC
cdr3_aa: CASSLASNYEQYF

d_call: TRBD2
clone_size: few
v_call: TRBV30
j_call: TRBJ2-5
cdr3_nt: TGTGCCTGGAGTGGAAAAGCGGGAGCGCGGTTGGAGACCCAGTACTTC
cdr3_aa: CAWSGKAGARLETQYF